This TCR beta chain was found in a study of T cell responses to AZD1222 COVID-19 vaccine. In regard to this clone: Its antigen is unidentified.

Using immunoSEQ multiplex PCR, the repertoire was profiled, and TCRdb retains in-frame clones only, with some absent. The sample has some 48,000 clones; around 86% are singletons. The study, taken as a whole, reports: Only 6 or 7 people who got AZD1222 tested seropositive at baseline.

The sequencing used peripheral blood, collected 28 days after the second AZD1222 dose. The clonotype was recovered from an adult who received the AZD1222 COVID-19 vaccine.

In DNA form, the CDR3 reads TGCGCCAGCAGCCACTCAGGGGGCGCCGGTGACACCGGGGAGCTGTTTTTT. The encoded protein is CASSHSGGAGDTGELFF. The rearrangement links TRBV5-1 to TRBJ2-2, with TRBD1 matching 8 bases. Looked up from germline, CDR1 is SGHRS and CDR2 is YFSETQ. V gave up 4 bases and J gave up 3 bases; unmatched junction bases: 11. The CDR3 extends over 17 amino acids.